These T cell receptor beta chains were read from a single sample in a study of OX40 agonist ivuxolimab in advanced cancers. Using immunoSEQ multiplex PCR, the repertoire was profiled, and TCRdb retains in-frame clones only, with some absent. The repertoire has about 28,000 clones, approximately 84% of them found once; the top ten carry about 27%. Specimen: CD4+ or CD8+ T cells sorted from blood, collected in a trial of the OX40 agonist ivuxolimab. Every receptor here comes from an adult with an advanced solid tumor such as melanoma, head and neck, liver or kidney cancer. The CDR3 runs from the conserved cysteine through the conserved F or W. Fields, in order: clone size, J gene, V gene, D gene, CDR3 DNA, CDR3 protein. D genes are given only for firm matches. Rows give clone size only sometimes, using once, few, many, or a class for an expanded clone.

. | TRBJ1-5 | TRBV27 | TRBD1 | TGTGCCAGCAGTTTAGTGTTTGGGACAGGCAATCAGCCCCAGCATTTT | CASSLVFGTGNQPQHF
. | TRBJ1-5 | TRBV15 | . | TGTGCCACCAGCAGAGATATGGGGGGCGGTCAGCCCCAGCATTTT | CATSRDMGGGQPQHF
. | TRBJ1-1 | TRBV7-2 | TRBD1 | TGTGCCAGCAGCCACGTTCAGGGGGGCACTGAAGCTTTCTTT | CASSHVQGGTEAFF
. | TRBJ2-1 | TRBV13 | . | TGTGCCAGCAGCTCTAATCTCTACAATGAGCAGTTCTTC | CASSSNLYNEQFF
. | TRBJ1-1 | TRBV5-4 | . | TGTGCCAGCAGCTCGGGTCCCGGGACGGAAGCTTTCTTT | CASSSGPGTEAFF
. | TRBJ2-1 | TRBV29-1 | TRBD2 | TGCAGCGTTGCGGGGACTAGCGGGGGGGAATACAATGAGCAGTTCTTC | CSVAGTSGGEYNEQFF
. | TRBJ2-5 | TRBV6-1 | . | TGTGCCAGCAGTGCCAATTCTCTACCGCAAGAGACCCAGTACTTC | CASSANSLPQETQYF
. | TRBJ2-2 | TRBV7-9 | . | TGTGCCAGCAGCGCGGGCCTTTACGAGCCTTACACCGGGGAGCTGTTTTTT | CASSAGLYEPYTGELFF
. | TRBJ2-3 | TRBV7-3 | . | TGTGCCAGCAGCTTAAACCCTAGCACAGATACGCAGTATTTT | CASSLNPSTDTQYF
. | TRBJ1-6 | TRBV5-4 | . | TGTGCCAGCAGCCCGGCGGGGGGTCCCTATAATTCACCCCTCCACTTT | CASSPAGGPYNSPLHF
. | TRBJ2-2 | TRBV2 | TRBD1 | TGTGCCAGGACCGGGACAGGGAACACCGGGGAGCTGTTTTTT | CARTGTGNTGELFF
. | TRBJ2-5 | TRBV9 | . | TGTGCCAGCAGCGTAGACGGGACACAACAAGAGACCCAGTACTTC | CASSVDGTQQETQYF
. | TRBJ2-3 | TRBV11-3 | TRBD2 | TGTGCCAGCAGCTGGACTAGCGGGATCACAGATACGCAGTATTTT | CASSWTSGITDTQYF
. | TRBJ2-7 | TRBV5-5 | . | TGTGCCAGCAGCTTGGTTGGCGGGCGTGACGAGCAGTACTTC | CASSLVGGRDEQYF
. | TRBJ2-3 | TRBV4-1 | . | TGCGCCAGCAGTGACGCGGGATTAAGGTCAGATACGCAGTATTTT | CASSDAGLRSDTQYF
. | TRBJ2-2 | TRBV10-3 | . | TGTGCCATCAGTGACCAGATCACGCGAACCGGGGAGCTGTTTTTT | CAISDQITRTGELFF
. | TRBJ1-2 | TRBV4-3 | TRBD1 | TGCGCCAGCAGCCCTCGCGGGACAGGGCTTTCATATACCTTC | CASSPRGTGLSYTF
once | TRBJ2-7 | TRBV4-1 | . | TGCGCCAGCAGCCAAGAGGTCCCAGGCGTTTACGAGCAGTACTTC | CASSQEVPGVYEQYF
. | TRBJ1-5 | TRBV6-1 | . | TGTGCCAGCAGTGGCTATAGCAATCAGCCCCAGCATTTT | CASSGYSNQPQHF
. | TRBJ2-1 | TRBV29-1 | . | TGCAGCGTTGAAGATCAGGAGTACAATGAGCAGTTCTTC | CSVEDQEYNEQFF
. | TRBJ1-2 | TRBV4-1 | TRBD1 | TGCGCCAGCAGCCCATATCCGGGACAGGGGTCTAACTATGGCTACACCTTC | CASSPYPGQGSNYGYTF
. | TRBJ1-1 | TRBV7-3 | . | TGTGCCAGCAGCTCGACGGGTAGGAACACTGAAGCTTTCTTT | CASSSTGRNTEAFF
. | TRBJ1-1 | TRBV5-6 | . | TGTGCCAGCAGCGCGCCACCGGGGCCGAGGGCTGAAGCTTTCTTT | CASSAPPGPRAEAFF
. | TRBJ2-2 | TRBV11-2 | . | TGTGCCAGCAGCTTAGTACTACAGGGACCCGCGAACACCGGGGAGCTGTTTTTT | CASSLVLQGPANTGELFF
. | TRBJ2-7 | TRBV11-2 | TRBD2 | TGTGCCAGCAGCTTAATTAGCGGGAGCGGGTACGAGCAGTACTTC | CASSLISGSGYEQYF
. | TRBJ2-7 | TRBV5-5 | . | TGTGCCAGCAGCTTGGAAACAGGGATTTCCTACGAGCAGTACTTC | CASSLETGISYEQYF
. | TRBJ2-1 | TRBV7-7 | . | TGTGAGATTAGAAAGCGGGACAACTACAATGAGCAGTTCTTC | CEIRKRDNYNEQFF
. | TRBJ2-3 | TRBV6-4 | TRBD2 | TGTGCCAGCAGTGACCCCACTAGCGGGGGCTACACAGATACGCAGTATTTT | CASSDPTSGGYTDTQYF
. | TRBJ2-1 | TRBV7-2 | TRBD2 | TGTGCCAGCAGCATAGAAGGGACTAGCAGTTACAATGAGCAGTTCTTC | CASSIEGTSSYNEQFF
. | TRBJ2-2 | TRBV5-1 | TRBD2 | TGCGCCAGCAGCTTGCGGCTAGCGGGTGCCGGGAGCACCGGGGAGCTGTTTTTT | CASSLRLAGAGSTGELFF
. | TRBJ2-7 | TRBV9 | . | TGTGCCAGCAGCGTAGCTGTCCACGCGTCCACCTACGAGCAGTACTTC | CASSVAVHASTYEQYF
. | TRBJ1-6 | TRBV19 | . | TGTGCCAGTAGTATGAGGACGGACCCGAGGGATATTCACTTT | CASSMRTDPRDIHF
. | TRBJ1-4 | TRBV19 | . | TGTGCCAGTAGTATAAAGGCCGCCCGGGCAACTAATGAAAAACTGTTTTTT | CASSIKAARATNEKLFF
. | TRBJ1-5 | TRBV6-6 | . | TGTGCCAGCAGCGGGGGCAACAATCAGCCCCAGCATTTT | CASSGGNNQPQHF
. | TRBJ2-7 | TRBV4-1 | TRBD2 | TGCGCCAGCAGCCAAGAGGGGGGGACCTACGAGCAGTACTTC | CASSQEGGTYEQYF
. | TRBJ1-3 | TRBV13 | TRBD1 | TGTGCCAGCAGACACACAGGGGATGGGGGAAACACCATATATTTT | CASRHTGDGGNTIYF
few | TRBJ2-5 | TRBV5-4 | TRBD1 | TGTGCCAGCAGCTTGGTGGACAGGGGGCCCCAAGAGACCCAGTACTTC | CASSLVDRGPQETQYF
. | TRBJ1-1 | TRBV6-5 | TRBD1 | TGTGCCAGCAGCCCGACAGGGGGCAAAACTGAAGCTTTCTTT | CASSPTGGKTEAFF
. | TRBJ1-2 | TRBV5-5 | TRBD1 | TGTGCCAGCAGCCCGACAGGGACAGGATCCTATGGCTACACCTTC | CASSPTGTGSYGYTF
. | TRBJ2-3 | TRBV5-1 | TRBD2 | TGCGCCAGCAGCTTGTTATCTAGCGGGGCAGATACGCAGTATTTT | CASSLLSSGADTQYF
. | TRBJ2-7 | TRBV13 | . | TGTGCCAGCAGCTTGCAGGGAGAGGGACTCTACGAGCAGTACTTC | CASSLQGEGLYEQYF
. | TRBJ2-7 | TRBV5-1 | TRBD1 | TGCGCCAGCAGCTTGGGAGCAGGGGGCTACTACGAGCAGTACTTC | CASSLGAGGYYEQYF
. | TRBJ2-7 | TRBV9 | TRBD2 | TGTGCCAGCAGCGTCTTCGCGGGAGGAGACGAGCAGTACTTC | CASSVFAGGDEQYF
. | TRBJ2-1 | TRBV7-2 | TRBD2 | TGTGCCAGCATCCATAGCGGGTATTCCTCCTACAATGAGCAGTTCTTC | CASIHSGYSSYNEQFF
. | TRBJ2-5 | TRBV28 | . | TGTGCCAGCAGTTTAGAGATGGGACCCACCCAAGAGACCCAGTACTTC | CASSLEMGPTQETQYF
. | TRBJ2-1 | TRBV4-2 | TRBD2 | TGTGCCAGCAGCCAAGCGGGGACTAGCGGGCAGGCCTACAATGAGCAGTTCTTC | CASSQAGTSGQAYNEQFF
. | TRBJ2-1 | TRBV27 | . | TGTGCCAGCAGTTCGACGGTGGGGCTCAATGAGCAGTTCTTC | CASSSTVGLNEQFF
. | TRBJ2-7 | TRBV4-1 | . | TGCGCCAGCAGCACTACCGGGACTCTAACCTACGAGCAGTACTTC | CASSTTGTLTYEQYF
. | TRBJ2-7 | TRBV5-6 | TRBD1 | TGTGCCAGCAGCTTCCCGCACCGGGACAGGGGCTACGAGCAGTACTTC | CASSFPHRDRGYEQYF
. | TRBJ2-2 | TRBV9 | TRBD2 | TGTGCCAGCAGCGTAAACAAGCGGGGGAACACCGGGGAGCTGTTTTTT | CASSVNKRGNTGELFF
. | TRBJ1-2 | TRBV19 | . | TGTGCCAGTAGTATCGTCGAGGAGATAAACTATGGCTACACCTTC | CASSIVEEINYGYTF
medium-sized | TRBJ1-2 | TRBV5-4 | . | TGTGCCAGCAGCTTGCCCCTCGGATCCGGCTACACCTTC | CASSLPLGSGYTF
. | TRBJ2-4 | TRBV19 | TRBD2 | TGTGCCAGTAGTCTCCTTAGCGGGAGGGACAAAAACATTCAGTACTTC | CASSLLSGRDKNIQYF
. | TRBJ2-7 | TRBV6-1 | . | TGTGCCAGCATAGGTTACGAGCAGTACTTC | CASIGYEQYF
. | TRBJ2-3 | TRBV15 | . | TGTGCCACCAGCAGAGATCGAGGGGCAGATACGCAGTATTTT | CATSRDRGADTQYF
once | TRBJ1-5 | TRBV5-4 | . | TGTGCCAGCAGCTTGTTAGGACAGCCTAGCAATCAGCCCCAGCATTTT | CASSLLGQPSNQPQHF
few | TRBJ2-7 | TRBV2 | . | TGTGTTAGCAGTGGACGTCCATACGAGCAGTACTTC | CVSSGRPYEQYF
. | TRBJ2-3 | TRBV30 | TRBD2 | TGTGCCTGGGGTTCCCGACAGGGACTAGCGACAGATACGCAGTATTTT | CAWGSRQGLATDTQYF
few | TRBJ1-1 | TRBV6-6 | . | TGTGCCAGCAGTTACTCGGGGGCCGGGTGGGCTGAAGCTTTCTTT | CASSYSGAGWAEAFF